The 32 T cell receptor beta chains below were found in one sample sequenced in a study of CD8+ T cells in alopecia areata. RNA extraction and reverse transcription yielded cDNA as sequencing template. Method: immunoSEQ multiplex PCR; TCRdb's copy keeps in-frame clones and lacks some. The table records 89,000 or so clones, 51% of them present only once. The source material was NKG2D-high CD8+ T cells sorted from blood. These receptors were collected from a human donor with alopecia areata.

The chain combines TRBV27 with TRBJ1-2; the D is unclear. Germline V lookup: CDR1 MNHEY, CDR2 SMNVEV (reference sequence). The CDR3 spans 11 residues. Trimming pared 8 bases from V and 3 bases from J, leaving 7 bases between. The CDR3 region has the DNA TGTGCCAGCCTAGCCGACTATGGCTACACCTTC. The encoded protein is CASLADYGYTF.

The chain employs TRBV2 and TRBJ2-1; 8 bases are shared with TRBD2. This CDR3 region has 16 residues. V dropped 0 bases and J dropped 6; count of bases not matched to a gene: 7. In germline, CDR1 is SNHLY, CDR2 FYNNEI. CDR3 DNA sequence: TGTGCCAGCAGTGAAGCGCCCTGGACTAGCCTCAATGAGCAGTTCTTC. It codes for CASSEAPWTSLNEQFF.

This clone was picked up a small number of times. V usage is TRBV2 and J usage is TRBJ2-1; tentatively, D is TRBD2 (5 bases). The germline V gene encodes CDR1 SNHLY and CDR2 FYNNEI. CDR3 length: 15 amino acids. Trimming took off 2 bases at V and 6 bases at J, with 14 bases between the two ends. CDR3: CASSENPGISNEQFF. CDR3 nucleotide sequence: TGTGCCAGCAGTGAAAACCCGGGGATCTCCAATGAGCAGTTCTTC.

This clone came up a few times. The chain has TRBV4-3 and TRBJ2-3, with D possibly matching TRBD2 (5 bases). The V end was cut by 0 bases, the J end by 6 bases, with 13 bases between. The CDR3 is 15 residues long. CDR1 and CDR2 (germline): LGHNA, YSLEER. CDR3 sequence: CASSQDGISGDTQYF. CDR3 DNA sequence: TGCGCCAGCAGCCAAGATGGGATCTCGGGGGATACGCAGTATTTT.

The gene calls are TRBV30 and TRBJ2-5, with D maybe TRBD1 (6 bases). Germline V CDR1 and CDR2: GTSNPN, SVGIG (reference sequence). The CDR3 spans 12 residues. V was cut by 5 bases and J by 5 bases, with 12 bases left in between. The CDR3 DNA reads TGTGCCTGGGAGGGGGTTGAGGAGACCCAGTACTTC. Translating gives CAWEGVEETQYF.

This clone showed up just a few times. The chain employs TRBV10-2 and TRBJ2-7; no firm D call. V lost 1 base, J lost 5 bases, and 12 bases lay in between. Germline V CDR1 and CDR2: WSHSY, SAAADI. CDR3 length: 14 amino acids. The CDR3 DNA reads TGCGCCAGCAGTGAGTTGGTTCAAGTCAACGAGCAGTACTTC. It translates to CASSELVQVNEQYF.

This chain joins TRBV30 and TRBJ2-3; no clear D gene. The CDR3 runs to 16 residues. Trimming removed 0 bases at V and 0 bases at J, with 13 bases between. CDR1 and CDR2 from the germline V gene are GTSNPN and SVGIG (reference sequence). The CDR3 loop is CAWSVLLGSSTDTQYF. The CDR3 DNA sequence: TGTGCCTGGAGTGTACTGCTTGGGTCTAGCACAGATACGCAGTATTTT.

The rearrangement links TRBV14 to TRBJ1-1; D call uncertain. V was clipped by 1 base and J by 3 bases, with 12 bases between them. Germline V CDR1 and CDR2: SGHDN, FVKESK. The CDR3 is made up of 15 amino acids. CDR3 amino acids: CASSQVGLADTEAFF. DNA for the CDR3: TGTGCCAGCAGCCAAGTCGGTCTCGCGGACACTGAAGCTTTCTTT.

This clone has just a few counts. The chain links TRBV29-1 to TRBJ2-1; D unclear. The CDR3 has 11 residues. The V and J ends lost 7 bases and 8 bases respectively, with 12 bases between them. Looked up from germline, CDR1 is SQVTM and CDR2 is ANQGSEA. In DNA form, the CDR3 reads TGCAGCGCTAGAACTGGTGATGAGCAGTTCTTC. Translating gives CSARTGDEQFF.

The rearrangement uses TRBV29-1 and TRBJ2-1, with 12 nucleotides matching TRBD2. The germline V gene has CDR1 SQVTM and CDR2 ANQGSEA. V shed 1 base and J 4 bases; nucleotides not matched to a gene: 2. This CDR3 is built from 15 residues. CDR3 region: CSVEGTSGTYNEQFF. DNA of the CDR3: TGCAGCGTTGAAGGGACTAGCGGGACTTACAATGAGCAGTTCTTC.

This clone was seen only a few times. This chain joins TRBV25-1 and TRBJ1-1; a possible D gene is TRBD1 (5 bases). The V and J ends lost 2 bases and 3 bases respectively, with 7 bases between them. The CDR3 is made up of 13 amino acids. Looked up from germline, CDR1 is MGHDK and CDR2 is SYGVNS. This CDR3 is CASSERGDTEAFF. The CDR3 DNA sequence: TGTGCCAGCAGTGAACGAGGGGACACTGAAGCTTTCTTT.

The chain is built from TRBV7-2 and TRBJ2-7, with TRBD1 identical over 9 bases. V was pared by 4 bases and J by 2 bases, with 3 bases of the junction left unmatched. The CDR3 length is 14 residues. Germline V gene data show CDR1 as SGHTA and CDR2 as FQGNSA. The chain's CDR3 is CASSWGQGAYEQYF. The CDR3 coding sequence is TGTGCCAGCAGCTGGGGACAGGGAGCCTACGAGCAGTACTTC.

V gene TRBV27 combines with J gene TRBJ2-6, with 8 bases aligning to TRBD2. With V trimmed by 9 bases and J by 0 bases, 7 bases remained unmatched. The CDR3 is 16 amino acids. Germline lookup yields CDR1 MNHEY and CDR2 SMNVEV (reference sequence). The CDR3 bases are TGTGCCAGTCAAGCGGGAGCCCTCTCTGGGGCCAACGTCCTGACTTTC. Amino acids: CASQAGALSGANVLTF.

This clone was seen a few times. The gene calls are TRBV4-1 and TRBJ1-1; no reliable D call. The CDR3 length is 12 residues. Trimming took 0 bases from V and 8 from J, leaving 7 bases between them. Per germline, CDR1 MGHRA and CDR2 YSYEKL. The CDR3 nucleotides read TGCGCCAGCAGCCAAGATGCCGTGGAAGCTTTCTTT. Its protein is CASSQDAVEAFF.

CDR3 nucleotides: TGCAGCGTTGAAGCGACCGTCAATGAGCAGTTCTTC. Protein product: CSVEATVNEQFF. The chain combines TRBV29-1 with TRBJ2-1; D not certain. This CDR3 region has 12 residues. CDR1 and CDR2 (germline): SQVTM, ANQGSEA. The ends were cut back, 1 base at V and 6 bases at J, with 7 bases in the middle.

This chain uses TRBV4-1 with TRBJ1-1; D call uncertain. Trimming removed 0 bases at V and 5 bases at J, with 7 bases between. CDR3 length equals 13 residues. Per germline, CDR1 MGHRA and CDR2 YSYEKL. The CDR3 DNA follows: TGCGCCAGCAGCCAAGAGGAGGTGACTGAAGCTTTCTTT. This sequence encodes CASSQEEVTEAFF.

The V gene is TRBV5-6, the J gene TRBJ2-1, with D perhaps matching TRBD1 (5 bases). Germline-derived CDR1 and CDR2 are SGHDT and YYEEEE. V was pared by 5 bases and J by 5 bases, with 11 bases between. This CDR3 spans 13 amino acids. The CDR3 here is CASSSDSHNEQFF. For the CDR3, the DNA is TGTGCCAGCAGTTCTGACAGCCACAATGAGCAGTTCTTC.

V and J are TRBV29-1 and TRBJ1-3, with D possibly matching TRBD1 (6 bases). Between the trimmed V and J ends, which lost 5 bases and 4 bases, there was a span of 9 bases. From germline, CDR1 is SQVTM and CDR2 ANQGSEA. This CDR3 spans 12 amino acids. CDR3 region: CSVRTEGNTIYF. The CDR3 region has the DNA TGCAGCGTTCGGACAGAAGGAAACACCATATATTTT.

The table lists this clone with a few counts. J is TRBJ2-2 and V is TRBV10-3; 9 positions agree with TRBD2. This CDR3 spans 13 amino acids. CDR1 and CDR2 (germline): ENHRY, SYGVKD. The V segment lost 7 bases and the J segment 4 bases; nucleotides outside the gene matches: 1. Here the CDR3 reads CAINSGSTGELFF. The CDR3 DNA sequence: TGTGCCATCAATAGCGGGAGCACCGGGGAGCTGTTTTTT.

The rearrangement joins TRBV7-2 to TRBJ2-7; D may be TRBD2 (5 bases). CDR1 and CDR2 (germline): SGHTA, FQGNSA. The CDR3 consists of 16 residues. Trimming left V 7 bases short and J 6 bases short, with 25 bases between. In DNA form, the CDR3 reads TGTGCCAGCACAGGAGGCCAGGACCAGACCGCCGGCGAGCAGTACTTC. Amino acids: CASTGGQDQTAGEQYF. Full variable domain (remainder filled in from reference TRBV7-2 and TRBJ2-7): GAGVSQSPSNKVTEKGKDVELRCDPISGHTALYWYRQSLGQGLEFLIYFQGNSAPDKSGLPSDRFSAERTGGSVSTLTIQRTQQEDSAVYLCASTGGQDQTAGEQYFGPGTRLTVT.

The chain links TRBV14 to TRBJ2-1; D remains unclear. CDR1 is SGHDN and CDR2 is FVKESK in the germline V gene. Trimming shortened V by 2 bases and J by 0 bases, and 14 bases separated the two germline ends. This CDR3 spans 17 amino acids. This chain's CDR3 is CASSQKRNLSSYNEQFF. As DNA, the CDR3 is TGTGCCAGCAGCCAAAAGAGGAACTTGAGCTCCTACAATGAGCAGTTCTTC.

The chain employs TRBV28 and TRBJ2-6, with D perhaps assigned TRBD1 or TRBD2 (5 bases each). The CDR3 length is 18 residues. V lost 4 bases and J 0 bases, leaving 16 bases between the germline ends. The germline gives CDR1 MDHEN, CDR2 SYDVKM. The CDR3 nucleotides read TGTGCCAGCAGTTCCGGGACGATAAGTTACTCTGGGGCCAACGTCCTGACTTTC. Its translation: CASSSGTISYSGANVLTF.

This clone was observed a few times. The chain's CDR3 is CASSLRRGNTEAFF. In DNA form, the CDR3 reads TGTGCCAGCAGCTTAAGGAGGGGAAACACTGAAGCTTTCTTT. The V gene is TRBV4-2, the J gene TRBJ1-1, with a possible D match to TRBD1 (5 bases). CDR1 is LGHNA, CDR2 YNFKEQ, per germline. There are 14 residues in the CDR3. The germline V and J ends were trimmed by 5 bases and 2 bases, with 12 bases remaining between them.

The rearrangement joins TRBV5-1 to TRBJ2-1; TRBD2 agrees at 13 bases. The V gene's germline CDR1 is SGHRS and CDR2 YFSETQ. Trimming cost V 4 bases and J 4 bases; bases outside gene matches: 8. The CDR3 length is 17 residues. In nucleotides, the CDR3 is TGCGCCAGCAGCACTGCCGGGACTAGCGGGAAGTACAATGAGCAGTTCTTC. Translation: CASSTAGTSGKYNEQFF.

The rearrangement links TRBV29-1 to TRBJ2-5; D could derive from TRBD1 or TRBD2 (5 bases each). The CDR3 has 12 residues. In germline, CDR1 is SQVTM, CDR2 ANQGSEA. The ends were cut back, 2 bases at V and 5 bases at J, with 9 bases in the middle. The CDR3 sequence is CSVEYGDETQYF. CDR3 nucleotides: TGCAGCGTTGAATACGGGGACGAGACCCAGTACTTC.

V and J are TRBV15 and TRBJ1-6; 7 bases agree with TRBD1. The CDR3 runs to 16 residues. J gave up 8 bases and V 2 bases, and 9 bases lay outside the gene matches. CDR1 is LNHNV and CDR2 is YYDKDF in the germline V gene (reference sequence). CDR3 DNA sequence: TGTGCCACCAGCAGACCAAACAGGGGCCAAGATTCACCCCTCCACTTT. Amino acids: CATSRPNRGQDSPLHF.

The chain has TRBV27 and TRBJ2-7, with 8 positions matching TRBD2. Germline-derived CDR1 and CDR2 are MNHEY and SMNVEV (reference sequence). Trimming at V came to 1 base and at J to 5 bases, leaving 7 bases not matched to a gene. This CDR3 is 15 amino acids long. CDR3 bases: TGTGCCAGCAGTTTATATTCCAGCGGGAGCCACGAGCAGTACTTC. Protein sequence: CASSLYSSGSHEQYF.

J is TRBJ2-3 and V is TRBV29-1, with a weak D call TRBD1 (5 bases). The CDR3 covers 14 residues. Germline V CDR1 and CDR2: SQVTM, ANQGSEA. V lost 2 bases to trimming and J lost 4 bases, with 13 bases between them. As DNA, the CDR3 is TGCAGCGTTGAACCCCCAGGGTACGCAGATACGCAGTATTTT. This codes for CSVEPPGYADTQYF.

The chain links TRBV4-3 to TRBJ2-5, with TRBD2 as a possible D gene (6 bases). The CDR3 runs 15 residues. V dropped 1 base and J dropped 4 bases, with 13 bases sitting between them. CDR1 and CDR2 (germline): LGHNA, YSLEER. CDR3 protein: CASSQGFGGVETQYF. The CDR3 DNA reads as TGCGCCAGCAGCCAAGGGTTCGGGGGAGTAGAGACCCAGTACTTC.

The J gene is TRBJ2-5, the V gene TRBV29-1, with TRBD2 matching 12 bases. The CDR3 totals 13 residues. V gave up 4 bases and J gave up 5 bases; unmatched junction bases: 2. The V gene's germline CDR1 is SQVTM and CDR2 ANQGSEA. CDR3 amino acids: CSVVLAGGETQYF. CDR3 nucleotide sequence: TGCAGCGTTGTTCTAGCGGGAGGGGAGACCCAGTACTTC.

The CDR3 reads CASSYQGDQPQHF. The CDR3, as DNA: TGTGCCAGCAGTTACCAGGGTGATCAGCCCCAGCATTTT. This chain links TRBV25-1 with TRBJ1-5, with D possibly TRBD1 on 5 matching bases. Trimming removed 5 bases at V and 5 bases at J, with 10 bases between. Germline CDR1 is MGHDK and CDR2 is SYGVNS. This CDR3 spans 13 amino acids.

V and J are TRBV5-1 and TRBJ2-5; TRBD2 might be the D (6 bases). V was trimmed by 8 bases and J by 7 bases, leaving 15 bases between them. Germline V gene sequence: CDR1 SGHRS, CDR2 YFSETQ. The CDR3 is made up of 12 amino acids. CDR3 sequence reads: CARPGKAGTQYF. The CDR3 region has the DNA TGCGCCAGGCCAGGGAAAGCGGGGACCCAGTACTTC.